Listed below are T cell receptor beta chains from one sample, sequenced in a study of T cell changes during pregnancy in multiple sclerosis. Some clones are missing from TCRdb's copy, which holds only in-frame ones; the method was immunoSEQ multiplex PCR. The top ten hold around 0.4% of the sample, which has about 130,000 clones, roughly 97% seen once. The sample was peripheral blood, taken after pregnancy. These receptors were obtained from a female donor with multiple sclerosis, enrolled in a pregnancy study. Both conserved end residues are part of each CDR3. Fields, in order: V gene, J gene, clone size, D gene, CDR3 DNA, CDR3 protein. D genes are given only for firm matches. Clone size is not always given. Where it is, it says once, few, many or a class for expanded clones.

v_gene: TRBV4-2; j_gene: TRBJ1-5; abundance: NA; d_gene: TRBD1; CDR3nt: TGTGCCAGCAGCCAAGGACAGGGGGCTAGTCAGCCCCAGCATTTT; CDR3aa: CASSQGQGASQPQHF
v_gene: TRBV19; j_gene: TRBJ2-7; abundance: NA; d_gene: TRBD2; CDR3nt: TGTGCCAGTAGTATTGGACTAGGCAGCTCCTACGAGCAGTACTTC; CDR3aa: CASSIGLGSSYEQYF
v_gene: TRBV27; j_gene: TRBJ2-3; abundance: NA; d_gene: TRBD2; CDR3nt: TGTGCCAGCAGCCAAAGCGGGAGGGCCTTCACAGATACGCAGTATTTT; CDR3aa: CASSQSGRAFTDTQYF
v_gene: TRBV5-6; j_gene: TRBJ2-5; abundance: NA; d_gene: NA; CDR3nt: TGTGCCAGCAGCCGCCGGAGGGGGCTGGAAGAGACCCAGTACTTC; CDR3aa: CASSRRRGLEETQYF
v_gene: TRBV7-3; j_gene: TRBJ2-3; abundance: once; d_gene: TRBD1; CDR3nt: TGTGCCAGCAGCTTAAGTTCAGGGGGTTTAACGCAGTATTTT; CDR3aa: CASSLSSGGLTQYF
v_gene: TRBV19; j_gene: TRBJ2-5; abundance: NA; d_gene: NA; CDR3nt: TGTGCCAGTAGTTTTGCAGCGCACCAAGAGACCCAGTACTTC; CDR3aa: CASSFAAHQETQYF
v_gene: TRBV1; j_gene: TRBJ1-1; abundance: NA; d_gene: NA; CDR3nt: TGCACCAGCAGCCAAGATTGCACAGGGGGTGACGTGACTGAAGCTTTCTTT; CDR3aa: CTSSQDCTGGDVTEAFF
v_gene: TRBV30; j_gene: TRBJ2-5; abundance: NA; d_gene: TRBD2; CDR3nt: TGTGCCTGGAGTGGGACTAGCGGGAGCGGAGAGACCCAGTACTTC; CDR3aa: CAWSGTSGSGETQYF
v_gene: TRBV13; j_gene: TRBJ2-6; abundance: NA; d_gene: TRBD1; CDR3nt: TGTGCCAGCACCCGGGACAGGGGGACTGGGGCCAACGTCCTGACTTTC; CDR3aa: CASTRDRGTGANVLTF
v_gene: TRBV27; j_gene: TRBJ2-1; abundance: NA; d_gene: NA; CDR3nt: TGTGCCAGCAGTGGACTTGCGCGAGATGAGCAGTTCTTC; CDR3aa: CASSGLARDEQFF
v_gene: TRBV5-4; j_gene: TRBJ2-1; abundance: NA; d_gene: TRBD2; CDR3nt: TGTGCCAGCAGCTCAGAGGGACTAGCGGTAGACAATGAGCAGTTCTTC; CDR3aa: CASSSEGLAVDNEQFF
v_gene: TRBV27; j_gene: TRBJ2-7; abundance: NA; d_gene: NA; CDR3nt: TGTGCCAGCAGCCTCAAGGGAGCGGGCGGCTACGAGCAGTACTTC; CDR3aa: CASSLKGAGGYEQYF
v_gene: TRBV14; j_gene: TRBJ2-7; abundance: NA; d_gene: NA; CDR3nt: TGTGCCAGCAGCGCAAGCCACTTACAGGGATTGGGGATGTCCTACGAGCAGTACTTC; CDR3aa: CASSASHLQGLGMSYEQYF
v_gene: TRBV9; j_gene: TRBJ2-6; abundance: NA; d_gene: NA; CDR3nt: TGTGCCAGCAGCCTTGGACAGAACCCTGGGGCCAACGTCCTGACTTTC; CDR3aa: CASSLGQNPGANVLTF
v_gene: TRBV5-1; j_gene: TRBJ1-1; abundance: NA; d_gene: NA; CDR3nt: TGCGCCAGCAGCCTCGGAGGGAGGGACACTGAAGCTTTCTTT; CDR3aa: CASSLGGRDTEAFF
v_gene: TRBV4-3; j_gene: TRBJ2-3; abundance: NA; d_gene: TRBD2; CDR3nt: TGCGCCAGCAGCCAAGACGTGGGAGGGCGGGCAGATACGCAGTATTTT; CDR3aa: CASSQDVGGRADTQYF
v_gene: TRBV7-2; j_gene: TRBJ1-2; abundance: NA; d_gene: TRBD1; CDR3nt: TGTGCCAGCAGCTTAGGGGGGACAGGGACCTATGGCTACACCTTC; CDR3aa: CASSLGGTGTYGYTF
v_gene: TRBV12-5; j_gene: TRBJ2-3; abundance: NA; d_gene: NA; CDR3nt: TGTGCTAGTGGTTTGGTCAGGCAGGTCAGCACAGATACGCAGTATTTT; CDR3aa: CASGLVRQVSTDTQYF
v_gene: TRBV15; j_gene: TRBJ2-7; abundance: NA; d_gene: NA; CDR3nt: TGTGCCACCAGCAGAGTGGGCCGCTACGAGCAGTACTTC; CDR3aa: CATSRVGRYEQYF
v_gene: TRBV5-6; j_gene: TRBJ2-2; abundance: NA; d_gene: NA; CDR3nt: TGTGCCAGCAGCGGCGACATCACCGGGGAGCTGTTTTTT; CDR3aa: CASSGDITGELFF
v_gene: TRBV10-3; j_gene: TRBJ2-2; abundance: NA; d_gene: TRBD1; CDR3nt: TGTGCCATCACTGACGGACAGGGTACCACCGGGGAGCTGTTTTTT; CDR3aa: CAITDGQGTTGELFF
v_gene: TRBV30; j_gene: TRBJ2-3; abundance: NA; d_gene: TRBD1; CDR3nt: TGTGCCTGGACACGGACAGGGGGCACAGATACGCAGTATTTT; CDR3aa: CAWTRTGGTDTQYF
v_gene: TRBV29-1; j_gene: TRBJ2-7; abundance: NA; d_gene: TRBD1; CDR3nt: TGCAGCGTCACTTCAGGGGGCGAGCAGTACTTC; CDR3aa: CSVTSGGEQYF
v_gene: TRBV19; j_gene: TRBJ2-1; abundance: NA; d_gene: NA; CDR3nt: TGTGCCAGTAGTGCAAATACACAGGCCTACAATGAGCAGTTCTTC; CDR3aa: CASSANTQAYNEQFF
v_gene: TRBV7-9; j_gene: TRBJ1-4; abundance: NA; d_gene: NA; CDR3nt: TGTGCCAGCAGCCCAGGGGTTGCGGATGAAAAACTGTTTTTT; CDR3aa: CASSPGVADEKLFF
v_gene: TRBV13; j_gene: TRBJ1-1; abundance: NA; d_gene: TRBD1; CDR3nt: TGTGCCAGCAGCTTAGAAACGTTCGAGGGGGCTCCCCCTGAAGCTTTCTTT; CDR3aa: CASSLETFEGAPPEAFF
v_gene: TRBV27; j_gene: TRBJ2-7; abundance: once; d_gene: NA; CDR3nt: TGTGCCAGCAGTCTATCCTTTAGCGGAAGCTCCTACGAGCAGTACTTC; CDR3aa: CASSLSFSGSSYEQYF
v_gene: TRBV28; j_gene: TRBJ2-7; abundance: NA; d_gene: NA; CDR3nt: TGTGCCAGTAGTCCGGGCGGAGGACGGGCCTACGAGCAGTACTTC; CDR3aa: CASSPGGGRAYEQYF
v_gene: TRBV28; j_gene: TRBJ1-4; abundance: NA; d_gene: TRBD1; CDR3nt: TGTGCCAGCAGTCTCCCACAGGGGGGCACGTCGGGGGCTAATGAAAAACTGTTTTTT; CDR3aa: CASSLPQGGTSGANEKLFF
v_gene: TRBV30; j_gene: TRBJ2-1; abundance: NA; d_gene: NA; CDR3nt: TGTGCCTGGAGTGTACTCCGGGGTGAGCAGTTCTTC; CDR3aa: CAWSVLRGEQFF
v_gene: TRBV19; j_gene: TRBJ2-3; abundance: NA; d_gene: NA; CDR3nt: TGTGCCAGTTCCGGGTACTTGGGCGGACACACAGATACGCAGTATTTT; CDR3aa: CASSGYLGGHTDTQYF
v_gene: TRBV9; j_gene: TRBJ2-1; abundance: NA; d_gene: NA; CDR3nt: TGTGCCAGCAGCGTAGGGGGGCCGGCTATCTACAATGAGCAGTTCTTC; CDR3aa: CASSVGGPAIYNEQFF
v_gene: TRBV5-1; j_gene: TRBJ1-1; abundance: NA; d_gene: NA; CDR3nt: TGCGCCAGCAGCTTCAATCAGGGGCGCACTGAAGCTTTCTTT; CDR3aa: CASSFNQGRTEAFF
v_gene: TRBV6-1; j_gene: TRBJ2-1; abundance: NA; d_gene: NA; CDR3nt: TGTGCCAGCAGTGAAGGGCAGTCCTACAATGAGCAGTTCTTC; CDR3aa: CASSEGQSYNEQFF
v_gene: TRBV27; j_gene: TRBJ2-1; abundance: NA; d_gene: TRBD2; CDR3nt: TGTGCCAGCTATACCGGGGGGGCGCAGTTCTTC; CDR3aa: CASYTGGAQFF
v_gene: TRBV10-3; j_gene: TRBJ2-2; abundance: NA; d_gene: TRBD2; CDR3nt: TGTGCCATCAGTGAACTAGCGGGAGAGTGGACCGGGGAGCTGTTTTTT; CDR3aa: CAISELAGEWTGELFF
v_gene: TRBV19; j_gene: TRBJ1-5; abundance: NA; d_gene: NA; CDR3nt: TGTGCCAGTAGTATAGCTAATAGCAATCAGCCCCAGCATTTT; CDR3aa: CASSIANSNQPQHF
v_gene: TRBV29-1; j_gene: TRBJ2-7; abundance: NA; d_gene: NA; CDR3nt: TGCAGCGTTGAAGGTCCTCCGGACGAGCAGTACTTC; CDR3aa: CSVEGPPDEQYF
v_gene: TRBV10-3; j_gene: TRBJ2-4; abundance: once; d_gene: NA; CDR3nt: TGTGCCATCAGTGTGCCAGGGGAAAACATTCAGTACTTC; CDR3aa: CAISVPGENIQYF
v_gene: TRBV7-8; j_gene: TRBJ2-2; abundance: NA; d_gene: NA; CDR3nt: TGTGCCAGCAGCTCAGGGGCCTCGAACACCGGGGAGCTGTTTTTT; CDR3aa: CASSSGASNTGELFF
v_gene: TRBV2; j_gene: TRBJ1-5; abundance: NA; d_gene: NA; CDR3nt: TGTGCCAGCAGTGAGAGGGCAGGCAATAGCAATCAGCCCCAGCATTTT; CDR3aa: CASSERAGNSNQPQHF
v_gene: TRBV9; j_gene: TRBJ2-3; abundance: NA; d_gene: TRBD1; CDR3nt: TGTGCCAGCTCCTCGGGACAGGGGGCAATAGATACGCAGTATTTT; CDR3aa: CASSSGQGAIDTQYF
v_gene: TRBV4-2; j_gene: TRBJ1-5; abundance: NA; d_gene: NA; CDR3nt: TGTGCCAGCAGCCAAGACGGAGGGTTTAGCAATCAGCCCCAGCATTTT; CDR3aa: CASSQDGGFSNQPQHF
v_gene: TRBV7-9; j_gene: TRBJ2-5; abundance: NA; d_gene: NA; CDR3nt: TGTGCCAGCAGCTCCGCCGGGCAGGGACAAGAGACCCAGTACTTC; CDR3aa: CASSSAGQGQETQYF
v_gene: TRBV4-2; j_gene: TRBJ2-1; abundance: NA; d_gene: TRBD2; CDR3nt: TGTGCCAGCAGCCAAACCGGACTAGCGGGAGCGGAGCAGTTCTTC; CDR3aa: CASSQTGLAGAEQFF
v_gene: TRBV25-1; j_gene: TRBJ2-1; abundance: once; d_gene: TRBD1; CDR3nt: TGTGCCAGCCTTTACAGGGGTACGGATGAGCAGTTCTTC; CDR3aa: CASLYRGTDEQFF
v_gene: TRBV7-2; j_gene: TRBJ2-1; abundance: NA; d_gene: TRBD1; CDR3nt: TGTGCCAGCAACTATAAAGGGGGCCCCAACAATGAGCAGTTCTTC; CDR3aa: CASNYKGGPNNEQFF
v_gene: TRBV7-2; j_gene: TRBJ2-1; abundance: NA; d_gene: TRBD2; CDR3nt: TGTGCCAGCAGCTCCGGACTAGCAGTCCACAATGAGCAGTTCTTC; CDR3aa: CASSSGLAVHNEQFF
v_gene: TRBV27; j_gene: TRBJ2-3; abundance: NA; d_gene: NA; CDR3nt: TGTGCCAGCAGAGAACTAAGGGGCAGCACAGATACGCAGTATTTT; CDR3aa: CASRELRGSTDTQYF
v_gene: TRBV5-1; j_gene: TRBJ2-1; abundance: NA; d_gene: TRBD2; CDR3nt: TGCGCCAGCAGCTTGGGTACTAGCGGGATGAGCTCCTACAATGAGCAGTTCTTC; CDR3aa: CASSLGTSGMSSYNEQFF
v_gene: TRBV15; j_gene: TRBJ2-2; abundance: once; d_gene: TRBD1; CDR3nt: TGTGCCACCAGCAGAGTCGTCGGGACAGGGAACACCGGGGAGCTGTTTTTT; CDR3aa: CATSRVVGTGNTGELFF
v_gene: TRBV9; j_gene: TRBJ2-1; abundance: NA; d_gene: NA; CDR3nt: TGTGCCAGCAACGCGGGTTACAATGAGCAGTTCTTC; CDR3aa: CASNAGYNEQFF
v_gene: TRBV5-6; j_gene: TRBJ2-7; abundance: NA; d_gene: TRBD1; CDR3nt: TGTGCCAGCAGCTTTCCTAGGACAGGCAATACCTACGAGCAGTACTTC; CDR3aa: CASSFPRTGNTYEQYF
v_gene: TRBV6-6; j_gene: TRBJ2-1; abundance: NA; d_gene: TRBD1; CDR3nt: TGTGCCAGCAGTCCACGGGACAGGGCCTACAATGAGCAGTTCTTC; CDR3aa: CASSPRDRAYNEQFF
v_gene: TRBV5-1; j_gene: TRBJ2-1; abundance: NA; d_gene: NA; CDR3nt: TGCGCCAGCAAAGGCGAGGGCTGGAGTGAGCAGTTCTTC; CDR3aa: CASKGEGWSEQFF
v_gene: TRBV19; j_gene: TRBJ2-2; abundance: NA; d_gene: NA; CDR3nt: TGTGCCAGTAGTATAGGTTCTGGGACACCCACCGGGGAGCTGTTTTTT; CDR3aa: CASSIGSGTPTGELFF
v_gene: TRBV2; j_gene: TRBJ1-1; abundance: NA; d_gene: NA; CDR3nt: TGTGCCAGCAGTGAAATCCCAGGGAATACTGAAGCTTTCTTT; CDR3aa: CASSEIPGNTEAFF
v_gene: TRBV19; j_gene: TRBJ2-7; abundance: NA; d_gene: TRBD1; CDR3nt: TGTGCCAGTAATTACGCGGGACAGGGAAGGTACGAGCAGTACTTC; CDR3aa: CASNYAGQGRYEQYF
v_gene: TRBV11-2; j_gene: TRBJ2-3; abundance: NA; d_gene: TRBD1; CDR3nt: TGTGCCAGCAGCTTAGAACAGGGGGTAGATACGCAGTATTTT; CDR3aa: CASSLEQGVDTQYF